Shown below are 12 T cell receptor beta chains from a single sample sequenced in a study of blood T cell repertoires in COVID-19. Method: immunoSEQ multiplex PCR; TCRdb's copy keeps in-frame clones and lacks some. The sample carries 150,000 to 200,000 clones, just over 85% recorded once. The material sequenced was peripheral blood. The receptors stem from a man aged 45 to 65 with active or convalescent COVID-19.

This clone showed up just once. V is TRBV15 and J is TRBJ2-3; 10 positions match TRBD2. The CDR3 runs 15 residues. Germline-derived CDR1 and CDR2 are LNHNV and YYDKDF (reference sequence). The J segment lost 4 bases and the V segment lost 3 bases, leaving 4 bases of the junction unmatched. The CDR3 here is CATSRERGGADTQYF. For the CDR3, the DNA is TGTGCCACCAGCAGGGAGCGGGGGGGGGCAGATACGCAGTATTTT.

There are a few counts of this clone. The V gene is TRBV7-3, the J gene TRBJ2-5; 9 bases map to TRBD1. In germline, CDR1 is SGHTA, CDR2 FQGTGA. J was trimmed by 2 bases and V by 6 bases; bases with no gene match: 10. The CDR3 spans 16 residues. The DNA for the CDR3 is TGTGCCAGCAGTCGACAGGGGGTTGGGGGACAAGAGACCCAGTACTTC. Protein product: CASSRQGVGGQETQYF.

The V gene is TRBV11-1, the J gene TRBJ2-7, with a weak D call TRBD1 (6 bases). This CDR3 region has 14 residues. With 0 bases removed from V and 2 bases from J, the gap between germline ends came to 8 bases. Germline V gene data show CDR1 as SGHAT and CDR2 as FQDESV (reference sequence). CDR3 DNA sequence: TGTGCCAGCAGCTTAGCGTGGGACACCTACGAGCAGTACTTC. It specifies CASSLAWDTYEQYF.

The chain joins TRBV7-2 to TRBJ1-5, with D possibly matching TRBD1 (5 bases). CDR3 length: 15 amino acids. V gave up 5 bases and J gave up 0 bases, with 11 bases separating them. Looked up from germline, CDR1 is SGHTA and CDR2 is FQGNSA. This CDR3 is CASSAQGVSNQPQHF. The CDR3 coding sequence is TGTGCCAGCAGCGCCCAGGGTGTTAGCAATCAGCCCCAGCATTTT.

The chain has TRBV15 and TRBJ2-5, with TRBD2 matching over 8 bases. The CDR3 covers 15 residues. Germline V gene lookup returns CDR1 LNHNV and CDR2 YYDKDF (reference sequence). The V and J ends lost 1 base and 5 bases, in that order; junction bases with no gene match: 6. CDR3 sequence: CATSRGQPSGETQYF. CDR3 in DNA: TGTGCCACCAGCAGAGGTCAGCCTAGCGGGGAGACCCAGTACTTC.

The chain has TRBV5-4 and TRBJ1-1; D perhaps matches TRBD1 (5 bases). Germline V lookup: CDR1 SGHNT, CDR2 YYREEE (reference sequence). The CDR3 runs to 13 residues. The V end was cut by 4 bases, the J end by 1 base, with 8 bases between. The DNA for the CDR3 is TGTGCCAGCAGCGCGGACACGAACACTGAAGCTTTCTTT. Protein: CASSADTNTEAFF.

This clone has a count of ten or more. V gene TRBV6-5 combines with J gene TRBJ2-1; 13 positions match TRBD2. Losses at the gene ends were 7 bases for V and 7 bases for J; bases not matched to a gene: 7. Germline CDR1 reads MNHEY; CDR2 reads SVGAGI. This CDR3 has 15 amino acids. The CDR3 loop reads CASNSRTSGGNEQFF. The CDR3 DNA sequence: TGTGCCAGCAACTCACGGACTAGCGGGGGAAATGAGCAGTTCTTC.

This clone has just one count. The J gene is TRBJ2-1, the V gene TRBV10-1, with 11 bases matching TRBD2. Germline V gene sequence: CDR1 WNHNN, CDR2 SYGVQD (reference sequence). The V and J ends lost 0 bases and 13 bases, in that order; junction bases with no gene match: 5. The CDR3 runs 14 residues. The CDR3: CASSESLAGGIQFF. The CDR3 nucleotides are TGCGCCAGCAGTGAGTCTCTAGCGGGAGGCATACAGTTCTTC.

V usage is TRBV7-3 and J usage is TRBJ2-1; 7 bases agree with TRBD2. Unmatched junction bases numbered 9, after V lost 4 bases and J lost 0 bases. Germline CDR1 is SGHTA and CDR2 is FQGTGA. This CDR3 region has 17 residues. The CDR3 spells CASSSPPSGSSYNEQFF. Written as DNA, the CDR3 is TGTGCCAGCAGCTCCCCTCCTAGCGGAAGCTCCTACAATGAGCAGTTCTTC.

The chain couples TRBV6-5 to TRBJ1-1; D uncertain. The germline V gene encodes CDR1 MNHEY and CDR2 SVGAGI. The CDR3 is 15 residues long. V lost 5 bases to trimming and J lost 0 bases, with 13 bases between them. The CDR3, as DNA: TGTGCCAGCAGTCTCACTCGGAGGATGAACACTGAAGCTTTCTTT. Translation: CASSLTRRMNTEAFF.

The rearrangement links TRBV6-5 to TRBJ1-1, with 10 bases aligning to TRBD1. Looked up from germline, CDR1 is MNHEY and CDR2 is SVGAGI. The CDR3 spans 14 residues. The V and J ends lost 5 bases and 6 bases, in that order; junction bases with no gene match: 6. The CDR3 spells CASSPRDRGAEAFF. DNA for the CDR3: TGTGCCAGCAGTCCCCGGGACAGGGGCGCTGAAGCTTTCTTT.

This clone was seen only a few times. The chain uses TRBV6-6 and TRBJ1-6; the D is unclear. CDR3 length equals 12 residues. V lost 7 bases, J lost 4 bases, and 5 bases lay in between. From germline, CDR1 is MNHNY and CDR2 SVGAGI (reference sequence). Written as DNA, the CDR3 is TGTGCCAGCACACAGTATAATTCACCCCTCCACTTT. Translated: CASTQYNSPLHF.